This T cell receptor beta chain was identified in a study of shared clonotypes between healthy human individuals. Naive CD8 populations comprised CD45RO-negative cells positively selected for CCR7, excluding terminally differentiated effector memory CD45RA+ cells. Findings and caveats of the study: Researchers sampled blood only, noting tissue repertoires likely differ. Generally, naive subsets came out with larger estimated richness than memory subsets.

Original methodology: Filtering differed, since immunoSEQ gave only junction sequences and no quality scores. Here immunoSEQ multiplex PCR was the method, and the copy in TCRdb shows in-frame clones only, minus some. V and J calls plus clone size are reproduced from that table; the DNA served to infer D and trimming. The sample includes under 1 million clones, 96% of them seen just once. With regard to this clone: What it binds is unknown.

V gave up 6 bases and J gave up 6 bases; unmatched junction bases: 16. The germline gives CDR1 MDHEN, CDR2 SYDVKM. The CDR3 runs 17 residues. Sequenced sample: naive CD8+ T cells sorted from blood. This TCR came from a man aged 25-45 years in good health. This rearrangement joins TRBV28 to TRBJ1-4; 7 bases are a match to TRBD1. The CDR3, as DNA: TGTGCCAGCAGAGCACTGGGGACAGCCCCCCGGGATGAAAAACTGTTTTTT. Translated, it gives CASRALGTAPRDEKLFF.